The 10 T cell receptor beta chains presented below share a single source sample, sequenced in a study of blood T cell repertoires in COVID-19. The assay was immunoSEQ multiplex PCR, and TCRdb's table has in-frame clones only and misses some. The sample records over 200,000 clones, 86% being singletons. The sample consisted of peripheral blood. These receptors all come from a man in his forties or fifties who had recovered from COVID-19.

The V and J genes are TRBV7-8 and TRBJ2-1; a possible D gene is TRBD2 (5 bases). The CDR3 runs 18 residues. V shed 3 bases and J shed 1 base, with 19 bases lying between them. CDR1 and CDR2 from the germline V gene are SGHVS and FQNEAQ. CDR3 residues: CASSFRSIRRTSYNEQFF. The CDR3, as DNA: TGTGCCAGCAGCTTTCGGTCAATCAGGCGGACTTCCTACAATGAGCAGTTCTTC.

The chain employs TRBV11-2 and TRBJ2-1, with 13 bases that match TRBD2. This CDR3 has 15 amino acids. The germline V gene has CDR1 SGHAT and CDR2 FQNNGV. Trimming cost V 5 bases and J 8 bases; bases outside gene matches: 6. CDR3 protein: CASSKLAGGSDEQFF. The CDR3 DNA sequence: TGTGCCAGCAGCAAACTAGCGGGGGGGAGCGATGAGCAGTTCTTC.

V is TRBV24-1 and J is TRBJ1-5, with D tentatively TRBD1 (5 bases). Per the germline V gene, CDR1 is KGHDR and CDR2 is SFDVKD. The V gene lost 8 bases and the J gene lost 3 bases, with 16 bases spanning the gap. The CDR3 runs to 15 residues. The CDR3: CATKTTVRYNQPQHF. DNA of the CDR3: TGTGCCACCAAGACGACAGTCCGGTACAATCAGCCCCAGCATTTT.

The chain has TRBV15 and TRBJ1-5; no clear D. The CDR3 spans 16 residues. Germline V lookup: CDR1 LNHNV, CDR2 YYDKDF (reference sequence). Deletions cut 6 bases from V and 7 bases from J, with 22 bases between. DNA of the CDR3: TGTGCCACCAGTAATAAGCCCGCGGTGGCGCGCCAGCCCCAGCATTTT. It translates to CATSNKPAVARQPQHF.

CDR3 amino acids: CASSQVKRRQADNEKLFF. The CDR3 nucleotides are TGTGCCAGCAGCCAAGTTAAAAGGCGACAAGCAGATAATGAAAAACTGTTTTTT. The chain has TRBV14 and TRBJ1-4; D is undetermined. V lost 1 base, J lost 4 bases, and 19 bases lay in between. Germline V gene lookup returns CDR1 SGHDN and CDR2 FVKESK. The CDR3 is 18 amino acids.

The chain has TRBV27 and TRBJ1-5; the match to TRBD1 covers 8 bases. The CDR3 is made up of 17 amino acids. Germline V lookup: CDR1 MNHEY, CDR2 SMNVEV (reference sequence). The ends lost 4 bases at V and 3 bases at J; junction bases unmatched: 11. As DNA, the CDR3 is TGTGCCAGCAGTTCCTACGGACAGGGCGGTTTCAATCAGCCCCAGCATTTT. Translating gives CASSSYGQGGFNQPQHF.

The rearrangement uses TRBV29-1 and TRBJ2-2; D may be TRBD1 (6 bases). The CDR3 is 14 residues long. The germline V gene has CDR1 SQVTM and CDR2 ANQGSEA. V lost 6 bases, J lost 0 bases, and 11 bases lay in between. The CDR3 nucleotides are TGCAGCGTAAATACAGGGTCGAACACCGGGGAGCTGTTTTTT. Its translation: CSVNTGSNTGELFF.

The chain carries TRBV6-2 or TRBV6-3 and TRBJ1-2, with a weak D call TRBD1 (6 bases). This CDR3 contains 13 residues. Germline V gene lookup returns CDR1 MNHEY and CDR2 SVGEGT. V dropped 0 bases and J dropped 8 bases, with 10 bases sitting between them. In DNA form, the CDR3 reads TGTGCCAGCAGTTACTCCCAGGGGAGAGGCTACACCTTC. Encoded protein: CASSYSQGRGYTF.

The chain's CDR3 is CASSTPGQGNTEAFF. CDR3 nucleotide sequence: TGTGCCAGCAGCACTCCGGGACAGGGGAACACTGAAGCTTTCTTT. The genes are TRBV5-4 and TRBJ1-1; TRBD1 matches at 9 bases. Germline V gene sequence: CDR1 SGHNT, CDR2 YYREEE (reference sequence). The CDR3 is 15 amino acids. Unmatched junction bases numbered 5, after V lost 4 bases and J lost 1 base. Full variable domain (missing parts from reference TRBV5-4 and TRBJ1-1): ETGVTQSPTHLIKTRGQQVTLRCSSQSGHNTVSWYQQALGQGPQFIFQYYREEENGRGNFPPRFSGLQFPNYSSELNVNALELDDSALYLCASSTPGQGNTEAFFGQGTRLTVV.

V and J are TRBV7-7 and TRBJ2-3; TRBD1 agrees at 7 bases. Per the germline V gene, CDR1 is SSHAT and CDR2 is FNYEAQ (reference sequence). CDR3 length: 15 amino acids. J lost 0 bases, V lost 4 bases, and 4 bases had no gene match. The CDR3 here is CASSSTGASTDTQYF. The CDR3 region has the DNA TGTGCCAGCAGCTCAACAGGGGCTAGCACAGATACGCAGTATTTT. Full variable domain (remainder filled in from reference TRBV7-7 and TRBJ2-3): GAGVSQSPRYKVTKRGQDVTLRCDPISSHATLYWYQQALGQGPEFLTYFNYEAQPDKSGLPSDRFSAERPEGSISTLTIQRTEQRDSAMYRCASSSTGASTDTQYFGPGTRLTVL.